This T cell receptor (beta chain) was recovered during a study of cytomegalovirus exposure and HLA in healthy donors. The PCR ran on 60 Vbeta and 13 Jbeta primers. Sequencing was performed with immunoSEQ multiplex PCR; in TCRdb, only in-frame clones are kept and a portion is missing. Among about 140,000 clones listed, over 70% were seen once. The CDR3 contains 16 residues. Germline V gene data show CDR1 as LNHDA and CDR2 as SQIVND (reference sequence). The ends were cut back, 5 bases at V and 0 bases at J, with 16 bases in the middle. This rearrangement joins TRBV19 to TRBJ1-1, with a tentative D call TRBD1 (6 bases). Sequencing used PBMCs. The origin of this receptor is a man aged 40-55 years in good health and CMV-seronegative. The CDR3 DNA reads TGTGCCAGTAGTCGAACCGGGACAAACATGAACACTGAAGCTTTCTTT. As protein: CASSRTGTNMNTEAFF.